This T cell receptor beta chain was captured in a study of blood T cells in healthy people across ages. With 6 bases clipped from V and 5 bases from J, the junction kept 9 bases outside the gene matches. This CDR3 is built from 14 residues. Germline loops: CDR1 DFQATT, CDR2 SNEGSKA (reference sequence). Through a sample-barcoded 5' primer and a J-beta primer mix, a second PCR was run for 7 to 11 cycles. TCRdb used MiXCR to reprocess the 5' RACE reads, holding one entry per CDR3 protein. The sample includes 1.5 million to 2 million distinct CDR3 sequences, roughly 28% of them seen just once. The individuals who served as donors were healthy Caucasians living in Russia, aged roughly 6 to 95.

The source material was blood. V gene TRBV20-1 combines with J gene TRBJ2-1; the match to TRBD2 covers 8 bases. This TCR was sampled from a woman in her twenties or thirties in good health. The CDR3 nucleotides are TGCAGTGCCGATCGGACTAGCCGAAACAATGAGCAGTTCTTC. This gives the protein CSADRTSRNNEQFF.